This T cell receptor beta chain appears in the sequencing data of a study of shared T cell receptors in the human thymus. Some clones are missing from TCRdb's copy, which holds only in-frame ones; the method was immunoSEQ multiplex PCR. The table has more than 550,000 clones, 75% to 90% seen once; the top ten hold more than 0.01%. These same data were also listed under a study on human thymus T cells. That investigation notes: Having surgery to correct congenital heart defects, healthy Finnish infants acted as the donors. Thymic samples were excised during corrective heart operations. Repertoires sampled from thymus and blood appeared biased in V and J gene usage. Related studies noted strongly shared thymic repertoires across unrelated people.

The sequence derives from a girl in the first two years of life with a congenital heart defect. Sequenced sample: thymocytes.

Here the CDR3 DNA reads TGCGCCAGCAGCCAAGATGGGCGTAGCTCCTACAATGAGCAGTTCTTC. It translates to CASSQDGRSSYNEQFF. The V and J genes are TRBV4-1 and TRBJ2-1; no firm D call. Germline CDR1 MGHRA, CDR2 YSYEKL. V lost 0 bases, J lost 0 bases, and 9 bases lay in between. There are 16 residues in the CDR3.